This T cell receptor (beta chain) stems from a study of cytomegalovirus exposure and HLA in healthy donors. As for the study in general: The early release's HLA-typed donors yielded roughly 85 million unique TCRs. Study-level results: Researchers catalogued approximately 160 TCR beta chains as cytomegalovirus-associated.

Trimming shortened V by 2 bases and J by 8 bases, and 15 bases separated the two germline ends. The CDR3 is made up of 15 amino acids. Looked up from germline, CDR1 is SEHNR and CDR2 is FQNEAQ (reference sequence). For this clone: What it recognizes is unknown.

Primers included in the PCR were 60 Vbeta and 13 Jbeta primers. Sequencing was performed with immunoSEQ multiplex PCR; in TCRdb, only in-frame clones are kept and a portion is missing. The sample shows roughly 180,000 clones, roughly 78% of them seen only once. V and J are TRBV7-9 and TRBJ1-4; TRBD1 might be the D (6 bases). The material sequenced was PBMCs. The sequence derives from a girl aged 5-17 years in good health and CMV-seropositive. CDR3 in DNA: TGTGCCAGCAGCTTATGGGGCCCTCAGGGGGAAAAACTGTTTTTT. This translates into CASSLWGPQGEKLFF.